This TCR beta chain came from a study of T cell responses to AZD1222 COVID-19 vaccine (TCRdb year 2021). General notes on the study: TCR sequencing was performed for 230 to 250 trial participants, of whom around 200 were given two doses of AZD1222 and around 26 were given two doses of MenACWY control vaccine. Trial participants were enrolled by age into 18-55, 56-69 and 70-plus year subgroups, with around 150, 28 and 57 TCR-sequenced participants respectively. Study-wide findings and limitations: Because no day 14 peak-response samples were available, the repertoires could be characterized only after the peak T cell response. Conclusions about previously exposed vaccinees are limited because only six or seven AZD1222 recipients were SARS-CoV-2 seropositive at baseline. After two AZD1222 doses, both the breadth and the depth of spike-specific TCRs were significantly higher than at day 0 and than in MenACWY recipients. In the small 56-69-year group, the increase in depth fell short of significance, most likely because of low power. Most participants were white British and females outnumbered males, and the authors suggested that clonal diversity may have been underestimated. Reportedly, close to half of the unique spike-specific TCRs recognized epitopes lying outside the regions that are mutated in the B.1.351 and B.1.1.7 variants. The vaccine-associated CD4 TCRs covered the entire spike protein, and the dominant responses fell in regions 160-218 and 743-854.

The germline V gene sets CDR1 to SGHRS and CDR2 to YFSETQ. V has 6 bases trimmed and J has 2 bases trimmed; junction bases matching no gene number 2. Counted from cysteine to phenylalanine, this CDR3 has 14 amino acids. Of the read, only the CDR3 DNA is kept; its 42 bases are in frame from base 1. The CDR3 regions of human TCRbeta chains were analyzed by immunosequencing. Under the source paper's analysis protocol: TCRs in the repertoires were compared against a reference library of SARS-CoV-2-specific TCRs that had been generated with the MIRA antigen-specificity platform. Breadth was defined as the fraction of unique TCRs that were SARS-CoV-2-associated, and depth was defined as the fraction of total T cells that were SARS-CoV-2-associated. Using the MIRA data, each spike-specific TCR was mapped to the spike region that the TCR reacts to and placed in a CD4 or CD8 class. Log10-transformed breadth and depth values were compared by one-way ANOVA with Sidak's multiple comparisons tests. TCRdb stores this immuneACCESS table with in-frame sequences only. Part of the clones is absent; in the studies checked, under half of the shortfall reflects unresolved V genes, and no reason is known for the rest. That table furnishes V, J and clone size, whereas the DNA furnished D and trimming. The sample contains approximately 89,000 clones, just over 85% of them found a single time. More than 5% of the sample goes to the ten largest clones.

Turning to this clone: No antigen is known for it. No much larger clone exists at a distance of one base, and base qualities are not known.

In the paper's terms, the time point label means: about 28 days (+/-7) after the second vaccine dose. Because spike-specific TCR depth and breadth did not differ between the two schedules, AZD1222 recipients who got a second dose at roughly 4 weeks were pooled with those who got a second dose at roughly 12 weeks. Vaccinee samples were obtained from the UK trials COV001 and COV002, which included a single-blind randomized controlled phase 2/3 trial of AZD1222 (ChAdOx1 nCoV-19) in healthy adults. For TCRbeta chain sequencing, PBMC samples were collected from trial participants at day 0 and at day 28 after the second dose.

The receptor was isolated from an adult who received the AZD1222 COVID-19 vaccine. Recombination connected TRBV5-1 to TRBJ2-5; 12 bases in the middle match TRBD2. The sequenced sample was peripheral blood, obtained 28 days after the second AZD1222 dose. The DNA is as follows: TGCGCCAGCACTAGCGGGGGGGAGCAAGAGACCCAGTACTTC. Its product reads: CASTSGGEQETQYF.